The 16 T cell receptor beta chains below were found in one sample sequenced in a study of shared clonotypes between healthy human individuals. Using immunoSEQ multiplex PCR, the repertoire was profiled, and TCRdb retains in-frame clones only, with some absent. The sample lists about 2.1 million clones, just under 95% occurring once. CD8 cells classed as naive were CD45RO-negative and positively selected for CCR7, excluding terminally differentiated effector memory CD45RA+ cells. Sequencing input: naive CD8+ T cells from PBMCs. The receptor source for this set is a man younger than 35 in good health. Some clones in this sample may be carry-over from other donors' samples.

The chain recombines TRBV29-1 with TRBJ1-5; the D is unclear. The V and J ends lost 4 bases and 2 bases respectively, with 9 bases between them. Germline loops: CDR1 SQVTM, CDR2 ANQGSEA. This CDR3 spans 13 amino acids. In DNA form, the CDR3 reads TGCAGCGTTGGGTGGGGAGGCAATCAGCCCCAGCATTTT. Residues: CSVGWGGNQPQHF.

The DNA for the CDR3 is TGTGCCAGCAGCCCACGGACAAGTTCTAGCACAGATACGCAGTATTTT. Translation: CASSPRTSSSTDTQYF. J is TRBJ2-3 and V is TRBV11-3; TRBD1 is a possible D gene (5 bases). The ends were cut back, 5 bases at V and 0 bases at J, with 15 bases in the middle. This CDR3 has 16 residues. Per germline, CDR1 SGHNT and CDR2 YENEEA.

The chain uses TRBV19 and TRBJ2-2; 8 positions agree with TRBD2. Germline loops: CDR1 LNHDA, CDR2 SQIVND (reference sequence). With V trimmed by 5 bases and J by 6 bases, 11 bases remained unmatched. The CDR3 loop spans 16 amino acids. In DNA form, the CDR3 reads TGTGCCAGTAGTCCGCGGGGGGCGGTCGGTTCCGGGGAGCTGTTTTTT. Encoded protein: CASSPRGAVGSGELFF.

The count of this clone is one. Other DNA sequences in this specimen translate into the identical CDR3. This chain uses TRBV27 with TRBJ2-7; a weak D match, TRBD2 (6 bases). This CDR3 comprises 12 residues. Per the germline V gene, CDR1 is MNHEY and CDR2 is SMNVEV (reference sequence). The V end was cut by 2 bases, the J end by 4 bases, with 6 bases between. The CDR3 sequence: CASSLGGYEQYF. The CDR3 region has the DNA TGTGCCAGCAGTTTAGGGGGGTACGAGCAGTACTTC.

This rearrangement joins TRBV27 to TRBJ2-7; no firm D call. The CDR3 extends over 15 amino acids. CDR1 and CDR2 (germline): MNHEY, SMNVEV (reference sequence). The germline V and J ends were trimmed by 2 bases and 3 bases, with 14 bases remaining between them. CDR3 in DNA: TGTGCCAGCAGTTTAGTAGGGATGGGGTTCTACGAGCAGTACTTC. This gives the protein CASSLVGMGFYEQYF.

The rearrangement uses TRBV11-2 and TRBJ2-7; 9 nucleotides match TRBD1. The CDR3 loop spans 18 amino acids. After removal of 2 bases from V and 2 bases from J, the junction contained 13 bases not matched to a gene. Germline CDR1 SGHAT, CDR2 FQNNGV. CDR3 protein: CASSLSPHRGQVTYEQYF. CDR3 bases: TGTGCCAGCAGCTTAAGCCCCCACAGGGGGCAGGTAACCTACGAGCAGTACTTC.

The V and J genes are TRBV27 and TRBJ2-1; D possibly corresponds to TRBD1 (6 bases). CDR1 MNHEY and CDR2 SMNVEV come from the germline V gene (reference sequence). Trimming cost V 5 bases and J 7 bases, with 30 bases left between them. This CDR3 region has 19 residues. In nucleotides, the CDR3 is TGTGCCAGCAGTAAAGAACACGGGCTAGCCGCGGAAGGGGGAAATGAGCAGTTCTTC. Amino acids: CASSKEHGLAAEGGNEQFF.

Regarding this clone: Other DNA sequences within the sample encode an identical CDR3. V is TRBV7-6 and J is TRBJ1-5; 9 positions agree with TRBD1. Germline-derived CDR1 and CDR2 are SGHVS and FNYEAQ. The junction had 3 bases not matched to a gene; V was cut back by 5 bases and J by 1 base. The CDR3 is 15 residues long. The CDR3 DNA reads as TGTGCCAGCAGCCCCGGACAGGGGAGCAATCAGCCCCAGCATTTT. It translates to CASSPGQGSNQPQHF. Full variable domain (outside the CDR3, taken from reference TRBV7-6 and TRBJ1-5): GAGVSQSPRYKVTKRGQDVALRCDPISGHVSLYWYRQALGQGPEFLTYFNYEAQQDKSGLPNDRFSAERPEGSISTLTIQRTEQRDSAMYRCASSPGQGSNQPQHFGDGTRLSIL.

The V and J genes are TRBV5-1 and TRBJ1-4; possibly TRBD1 for D (6 bases). The V and J ends lost 4 bases and 3 bases respectively, with 13 bases between them. Germline V gene data show CDR1 as SGHRS and CDR2 as YFSETQ. The CDR3 is made up of 15 amino acids. CDR3 DNA sequence: TGCGCCAGCAGCCAACAGGGATACGCTAATGAAAAACTGTTTTTT. Its protein is CASSQQGYANEKLFF.

Notes on this clone: The sample contains more than one DNA sequence encoding this CDR3. The chain has TRBV4-3 and TRBJ2-7; no definite D call. CDR3 length equals 13 residues. Trimming took 1 base from V and 7 from J, leaving 11 bases between them. Germline V gene lookup returns CDR1 LGHNA and CDR2 YSLEER. DNA of the CDR3: TGCGCCAGCAGCCAAGGGTTAAGAGGAGAGCAGTACTTC. This translates into CASSQGLRGEQYF.

The chain is built from TRBV19 and TRBJ1-5, with D hard to call. The ends were cut back, 3 bases at V and 0 bases at J, with 9 bases in the middle. Germline V gene sequence: CDR1 LNHDA, CDR2 SQIVND (reference sequence). This CDR3 is built from 15 residues. CDR3: CASSIREDSNQPQHF. Here the CDR3 DNA reads TGTGCCAGTAGTATCCGTGAAGATAGCAATCAGCCCCAGCATTTT.

The rearrangement joins TRBV29-1 to TRBJ2-7; D call uncertain. The V gene lost 1 base and the J gene lost 4 bases, with 11 bases spanning the gap. Germline-derived CDR1 and CDR2 are SQVTM and ANQGSEA. CDR3 length: 13 residues. CDR3: CSVEAAYTYEQYF. The CDR3 nucleotides are TGCAGCGTTGAAGCGGCCTATACTTACGAGCAGTACTTC.

This chain links TRBV29-1 with TRBJ1-2, with 7 positions matching TRBD1. Germline V gene data show CDR1 as SQVTM and CDR2 as ANQGSEA. This CDR3 region has 13 residues. The junction had 8 bases not matched to a gene; V was cut back by 6 bases and J by 4 bases. The CDR3 sequence is CSVDTGASYGYTF. The CDR3 bases are TGCAGCGTAGATACAGGGGCCTCCTATGGCTACACCTTC.

The J gene is TRBJ1-5, the V gene TRBV2, with D perhaps matching TRBD1 (5 bases). Germline CDR1 and CDR2: SNHLY and FYNNEI. The CDR3 runs to 17 residues. V lost 0 bases to trimming and J lost 1 base, with 13 bases between them. The CDR3 protein is CASSEAGFRDSNQPQHF. The CDR3 coding sequence is TGTGCCAGCAGTGAAGCGGGTTTCAGGGACAGCAATCAGCCCCAGCATTTT.

The genes are TRBV5-1 and TRBJ2-3; 10 nucleotides align to TRBD2. Germline CDR1 SGHRS, CDR2 YFSETQ. J was trimmed by 2 bases and V by 6 bases; bases with no gene match: 15. The CDR3 has 18 residues. The CDR3 spells CASKGFGAGLADTDTQYF. For the CDR3, the DNA is TGCGCCAGCAAGGGTTTCGGGGCTGGACTAGCGGACACAGATACGCAGTATTTT. The whole variable domain, filled in from reference TRBV5-1 and TRBJ2-3, reads KAGVTQTPRYLIKTRGQQVTLSCSPISGHRSVSWYQQTPGQGLQFLFEYFSETQRNKGNFPGRFSGRQFSNSRSEMNVSTLELGDSALYLCASKGFGAGLADTDTQYFGPGTRLTVL.

The rearrangement links TRBV9 to TRBJ2-7, with a weak D call TRBD1 (6 bases). Germline-derived CDR1 and CDR2 are SGDLS and YYNGEE. The CDR3 extends over 13 amino acids. V lost 4 bases to trimming and J lost 4 bases, with 12 bases between them. The chain's CDR3 is CASSPGEEYEQYF. In DNA, the CDR3 is TGTGCCAGCAGCCCAGGGGAAGAATACGAGCAGTACTTC.